This passage covers 23 T cell receptor beta chains from one sample sequenced in a study of follicular helper T cells after annual influenza vaccination. Time point in this sample: 2015-2016 season, pre-vaccination. Profiled with immunoSEQ multiplex PCR; TCRdb holds only in-frame clones, not every one. This table holds some 10,000 clones, over 70% found once. The sample consisted of CXCR5+ CD38- circulating T follicular helper cells from blood, taken on the day of influenza vaccination. Subset described: circulating Tfh, non-naive CD4+CXCR5+PD-1+ (ICOS+CD38+ or ICOS-CD38-). The receptors were sampled from an adult who received the influenza vaccine.

The chain links TRBV20-1 to TRBJ2-3; no reliable D call. Trimming removed 2 bases at V and 6 bases at J, with 3 bases between. Germline V gene lookup returns CDR1 DFQATT and CDR2 SNEGSKA (reference sequence). The CDR3 spans 10 residues. The CDR3 DNA sequence: TGCAGTGCTAGACTGGATACGCAGTATTTT. Its protein product is CSARLDTQYF.

The chain combines TRBV29-1 with TRBJ1-4; D possibly corresponds to TRBD1 (6 bases). Germline V gives CDR1 SQVTM, CDR2 ANQGSEA. The length of the CDR3 is 13 residues. V lost 6 bases to trimming and J lost 0 bases, with 8 bases between them. The CDR3 protein is CSVRTATNEKLFF. CDR3 nucleotides: TGCAGCGTGAGGACAGCAACTAATGAAAAACTGTTTTTT.

The J gene is TRBJ2-3, the V gene TRBV5-4; D unresolved. Trimming removed 0 bases from V and 4 bases from J, with 0 bases in between. CDR1 and CDR2 from the germline V gene are SGHNT and YYREEE (reference sequence). This CDR3 has 11 amino acids. The CDR3, as DNA: TGTGCCAGCAGCTTGGCAGATACGCAGTATTTT. Its protein product is CASSLADTQYF.

This sequence joins TRBV7-8 and TRBJ1-1; D ambiguous. Germline V gene data show CDR1 as SGHVS and CDR2 as FQNEAQ. The V and J ends lost 1 base and 6 bases respectively, with 12 bases between them. The CDR3 spans 14 residues. Here the CDR3 DNA reads TGTGCCAGCAGCTTAGATCGCGGTAGGTCTGAAGCTTTCTTT. Its translation: CASSLDRGRSEAFF.

The rearrangement links TRBV7-2 to TRBJ1-5, with D maybe TRBD1 (5 bases). CDR1 and CDR2 from the germline V gene are SGHTA and FQGNSA. The CDR3 runs to 16 residues. Trimming shortened V by 5 bases and J by 2 bases, and 16 bases separated the two germline ends. The CDR3 loop is CASSPFGGEGNQPQHF. CDR3 sequence (DNA): TGTGCCAGCAGCCCCTTCGGGGGGGAGGGCAATCAGCCCCAGCATTTT.

The genes are TRBV19 and TRBJ2-1, with a weak D call TRBD2 (5 bases). Germline-derived CDR1 and CDR2 are LNHDA and SQIVND (reference sequence). The V end was cut by 3 bases, the J end by 11 bases, with 8 bases between. CDR3 length: 11 residues. The CDR3 bases are TGTGCCAGTAGTATGGGCGGGCAGCAGTTCTTC. Translation: CASSMGGQQFF.

The chain has TRBV19 and TRBJ2-1, with D possibly matching TRBD2 (5 bases). V was pared by 7 bases and J by 3 bases, with 13 bases between. Per the germline V gene, CDR1 is LNHDA and CDR2 is SQIVND (reference sequence). This CDR3 is built from 14 residues. CDR3: CASTSIGDYNEQFF. The CDR3 DNA follows: TGTGCCAGTACTAGCATCGGTGACTACAATGAGCAGTTCTTC. The whole variable domain, remainder taken from reference TRBV19 and TRBJ2-1, is DGGITQSPKYLFRKEGQNVTLSCEQNLNHDAMYWYRQDPGQGLRLIYYSQIVNDFQKGDIAEGYSVSREKKESFPLTVTSAQKNPTAFYLCASTSIGDYNEQFFGPGTRLTVL.

This clone appeared a single time. The gene calls are TRBV19 and TRBJ2-6, with 14 bases that match TRBD2. This CDR3 has 20 residues. Germline V gene sequence: CDR1 LNHDA, CDR2 SQIVND (reference sequence). Unmatched junction bases numbered 10, after V lost 6 bases and J lost 0 bases. CDR3 loop: CASSFIGTSGGRSGANVLTF. CDR3 nucleotide sequence: TGTGCCAGTAGCTTTATCGGGACTAGCGGGGGCCGCTCTGGGGCCAACGTCCTGACTTTC.

The V gene is TRBV9, the J gene TRBJ2-3, with a possible D match to TRBD2 (5 bases). Germline CDR1 and CDR2: SGDLS and YYNGEE. The CDR3 extends over 16 amino acids. V lost 1 base and J lost 2, with 14 bases in between. The CDR3 sequence is CASSVTSGSNTDTQYF. For the CDR3, the DNA is TGTGCCAGCAGCGTAACTAGTGGATCGAACACAGATACGCAGTATTTT.

The genes are TRBV4-1 and TRBJ2-2; D is ambiguous. This CDR3 has 18 residues. V dropped 0 bases and J dropped 4 bases, with 18 bases sitting between them. CDR1 is MGHRA, CDR2 YSYEKL, per germline. The CDR3 DNA sequence: TGCGCCAGCAGCCAAGATCCGGCATATTCCGCTCGCACCGGGGAGCTGTTTTTT. This gives the protein CASSQDPAYSARTGELFF.

The chain couples TRBV28 to TRBJ2-7; TRBD2 is a possible D gene (7 bases). The CDR3 length is 14 residues. Germline V gene lookup returns CDR1 MDHEN and CDR2 SYDVKM. V was shortened by 3 bases and J by 6 bases, with 15 bases between the two germline ends. The CDR3 protein is CASSFIGGGREQYF. The DNA for the CDR3 is TGTGCCAGCAGTTTTATTGGGGGGGGGCGCGAGCAGTACTTC. Full variable domain (rest looked up from reference TRBV28 and TRBJ2-7): DVKVTQSSRYLVKRTGEKVFLECVQDMDHENMFWYRQDPGLGLRLIYFSYDVKMKEKGDIPEGYSVSREKKERFSLILESASTNQTSMYLCASSFIGGGREQYFGPGTRLTVT.

The V call is TRBV11-2, the J call TRBJ2-2, with D perhaps assigned TRBD1 or TRBD2 (5 bases each). CDR3 length: 15 amino acids. Per germline, CDR1 SGHAT and CDR2 FQNNGV. Trimming pared 0 bases from V and 4 bases from J, leaving 9 bases between. The CDR3 spells CASSLEVGTTGELFF. CDR3 bases: TGTGCCAGCAGCTTAGAAGTGGGGACCACCGGGGAGCTGTTTTTT.

The chain uses TRBV6-1 and TRBJ1-3; D unresolved. Per the germline V gene, CDR1 is MNHNS and CDR2 is SASEGT. CDR3 length: 16 amino acids. V lost 2 bases and J lost 0, with 11 bases in between. DNA for the CDR3: TGTGCCAGCAGTGAACAACTGGGCCTCTCTGGAAACACCATATATTTT. Its translation is CASSEQLGLSGNTIYF.

The chain links TRBV2 to TRBJ1-1, with TRBD1 as a possible D gene (6 bases). The germline gives CDR1 SNHLY, CDR2 FYNNEI. Deletions cut 7 bases from V and 2 bases from J, with 8 bases between. The CDR3 contains 12 residues. The DNA of the CDR3 is TGTGCCAGCAAACAGGGAAACACTGAAGCTTTCTTT. This codes for CASKQGNTEAFF.

The chain recombines TRBV7-2 with TRBJ2-1; perhaps TRBD2 as D (6 bases). V lost 5 bases and J lost 0, with 14 bases in between. CDR3 length: 16 residues. The germline gives CDR1 SGHTA, CDR2 FQGNSA. The chain's CDR3 is CASSPQASASYNEQFF. CDR3 DNA sequence: TGTGCCAGCAGCCCCCAAGCTAGCGCCTCCTACAATGAGCAGTTCTTC.

The chain employs TRBV19 and TRBJ1-4, with TRBD1 matching 8 bases. Trimming took 4 bases from V and 4 from J; bases not matched to a gene: 5. This CDR3 contains 15 residues. Germline V gives CDR1 LNHDA, CDR2 SQIVND (reference sequence). For the CDR3, the DNA is TGTGCCAGTAGTAACCGGGACAGGCGTAATGAAAAACTGTTTTTT. Its translation: CASSNRDRRNEKLFF.

The chain employs TRBV2 and TRBJ2-2; TRBD1 matches 10 bases. Germline V CDR1 and CDR2: SNHLY, FYNNEI. The CDR3 loop spans 16 amino acids. V lost 4 bases and J lost 1; bases outside the gene matches: 3. Here the CDR3 reads CASSGGQGRNTGELFF. The CDR3 region has the DNA TGTGCCAGCAGTGGGGGACAGGGGCGGAACACCGGGGAGCTGTTTTTT.

This clone was seen just once. CDR3 amino acids: CASREGPEQYF. DNA for the CDR3: TGTGCCAGCAGAGAGGGCCCCGAGCAGTACTTC. This rearrangement joins TRBV6-8 to TRBJ2-7, with D possibly being TRBD2 (5 bases). The V gene lost 6 bases and the J gene lost 6 bases, with 9 bases spanning the gap. The CDR3 is made up of 11 amino acids. The germline CDR1 and CDR2 sequences are MNHGY and SAAAGT.

The chain uses TRBV9 and TRBJ2-3; D gene unclear. V lost 2 bases and J 2 bases, leaving 9 bases between the germline ends. This CDR3 has 14 amino acids. Germline values: CDR1 SGDLS, CDR2 YYNGEE. The CDR3 DNA is TGTGCCAGCAGCGTCGCCGTGAACACAGATACGCAGTATTTT. This encodes CASSVAVNTDTQYF.

This clone occurred a few times. The genes are TRBV7-3 and TRBJ1-2; TRBD1 aligns across 9 bases. This CDR3 is built from 13 residues. Germline assignment: CDR1 SGHTA and CDR2 FQGTGA. J gave up 4 bases and V 5 bases, and 2 bases lay outside the gene matches. The DNA of the CDR3 is TGTGCCAGCAGCCCGGGACAGGGCTATGGCTACACCTTC. Translation: CASSPGQGYGYTF.

As regards this clone: The junction departs from germline at one end; a sequencing error may be responsible. This chain connects TRBV18 to TRBJ1-2, with unresolved D. CDR1 and CDR2 from the germline V gene are KGHSH and LQKENI. The CDR3 contains 17 residues. CDR3 nucleotides: TGTGCCAGCACACCTTCGTCCGGGAGAGGACTACCGCATGGCTACACCTTC. As protein: CASTPSSGRGLPHGYTF.

This clone was counted only a few times. The CDR3 loop is CAIKDSTSTDTQYF. In DNA form, the CDR3 reads TGTGCCATCAAGGACTCGACTAGCACAGATACGCAGTATTTT. This rearrangement joins TRBV10-3 to TRBJ2-3; TRBD2 is a possible D gene (5 bases). The CDR3 extends over 14 amino acids. CDR1 and CDR2 from the germline V gene are ENHRY and SYGVKD. V was shortened by 7 bases and J by 0 bases, with 11 bases between the two germline ends.

The V and J genes are TRBV10-3 and TRBJ1-1; D might be TRBD1 (5 bases). Germline CDR1 is ENHRY and CDR2 is SYGVKD. V was pared by 1 base and J by 1 base, with 7 bases between. The CDR3 is 14 residues long. CDR3 sequence reads: CAISEWGGNTEAFF. The CDR3 nucleotides are TGTGCCATCAGTGAGTGGGGGGGGAACACTGAAGCTTTCTTT.